The 30 T cell receptor beta chains presented below share a single source sample, sequenced in a study of immune evolution from preneoplasia to lung adenocarcinoma. Data came from immunoSEQ multiplex PCR; TCRdb stores just in-frame clones and leaves some out. Of roughly 4,800 clones listed, approximately 85% are singletons. The sequenced material came from FFPE atypical adenomatous hyperplasia tissue from the lung. Subset noted: atypical adenomatous hyperplasia (AAH), lung preneoplasia. The origin of the receptors is a person between 70 and 80 years old with lung adenocarcinoma.

The genes are TRBV18 and TRBJ2-7; D perhaps matches TRBD1 (6 bases). Trimming took off 2 bases at V and 2 bases at J, with 7 bases between the two ends. The CDR3 has 13 residues. Germline values: CDR1 KGHSH, CDR2 LQKENI. This CDR3 is CASSPGQTYEQYF. CDR3 DNA sequence: TGTGCCAGCTCACCAGGACAGACCTACGAGCAGTACTTC.

This rearrangement joins TRBV11-3 to TRBJ2-3, with 9 bases identical to TRBD2. The V gene's germline CDR1 is SGHNT and CDR2 YENEEA. The CDR3 is 15 amino acids. Unmatched junction bases numbered 7, after V lost 5 bases and J lost 4 bases. This chain's CDR3 is CASSIGTSMADTQYF. CDR3 nucleotide sequence: TGTGCCAGCAGCATAGGGACTAGCATGGCAGATACGCAGTATTTT.

The table lists this clone with a few counts. This chain connects TRBV28 to TRBJ2-1; 7 bases fit TRBD2. V gave up 6 bases and J gave up 8 bases; unmatched junction bases: 7. The CDR3 spans 13 residues. Per germline, CDR1 MDHEN and CDR2 SYDVKM. The CDR3 sequence: CASSLGGSDEQFF. CDR3 sequence (DNA): TGTGCCAGCAGCCTCGGGGGGTCGGATGAGCAGTTCTTC.

V gene TRBV5-1 combines with J gene TRBJ2-1, with 8 bases fitting TRBD2. Germline V gene lookup returns CDR1 SGHRS and CDR2 YFSETQ. V lost 8 bases, J lost 4 bases, and 8 bases stayed unmatched. The CDR3 length is 14 residues. The CDR3 region is CASSGGPGYNEQFF. CDR3 DNA: TGCGCCAGTTCGGGAGGGCCTGGGTACAATGAGCAGTTCTTC.

The rearrangement uses TRBV27 and TRBJ2-2; no clear D. Trimming stripped 2 bases from V and 0 bases from J, with 4 bases between. The CDR3 extends over 14 amino acids. Germline V gene lookup returns CDR1 MNHEY and CDR2 SMNVEV (reference sequence). CDR3 sequence: CASSLEANTGELFF. The CDR3 DNA is TGTGCCAGCAGTTTAGAAGCGAACACCGGGGAGCTGTTTTTT.

This chain joins TRBV15 and TRBJ1-5, with D maybe TRBD1 (5 bases). The V gene's germline CDR1 is LNHNV and CDR2 YYDKDF (reference sequence). CDR3 length equals 18 residues. Deletions cut 1 base from V and 4 bases from J, with 20 bases between. The CDR3 bases are TGTGCCACCAGCAGAGGTTTTTCAGGGAGAACAGTAAATCAGCCCCAGCATTTT. Residues: CATSRGFSGRTVNQPQHF.

V and J are TRBV5-5 and TRBJ2-1; possible D gene TRBD1, 6 bases. The CDR3 is made up of 14 amino acids. CDR1 and CDR2 (germline): SGHKS, YYEKEE (reference sequence). V gave up 4 bases and J gave up 7 bases, with 15 bases separating them. For the CDR3, the DNA is TGTGCCAGCAGCCTAAGACAGGATGGGAATGAGCAGTTCTTC. Translating gives CASSLRQDGNEQFF.

This clone was counted a few times. The chain couples TRBV7-8 to TRBJ2-1; 7 bases are a match to TRBD2. CDR3 length: 15 residues. Unmatched junction bases numbered 10, after V lost 5 bases and J lost 6 bases. Germline assignment: CDR1 SGHVS and CDR2 FQNEAQ. The CDR3 DNA follows: TGTGCCAGCAGCCGACACCGGGAGGCACGCAATGAGCAGTTCTTC. It encodes CASSRHREARNEQFF.

CDR3 nucleotides: TGCGCCAGCAGCCAAGACCATCTATTCACAGATACGCAGTATTTT. Translating gives CASSQDHLFTDTQYF. This rearrangement joins TRBV4-1 to TRBJ2-3; D gene unclear. Trimming removed 0 bases from V and 2 bases from J, with 9 bases in between. This CDR3 region has 15 residues. Germline V gene lookup returns CDR1 MGHRA and CDR2 YSYEKL.

The genes are TRBV2 and TRBJ2-7, with a weak D call TRBD2 (5 bases). The CDR3 sequence is 13 residues long. Germline CDR1 is SNHLY and CDR2 is FYNNEI. V shed 4 bases and J shed 4 bases, with 11 bases lying between them. The CDR3 here is CASSVVGEYEQYF. CDR3 nucleotide sequence: TGTGCCAGCAGTGTAGTTGGGGAGTACGAGCAGTACTTC.

In its sample, this clone was seen a few times. The chain recombines TRBV2 with TRBJ1-5, with D uncertain. Per the germline V gene, CDR1 is SNHLY and CDR2 is FYNNEI. Trimming removed 3 bases from V and 4 bases from J, with 7 bases in between. This CDR3 region has 13 residues. The CDR3 region has the DNA TGTGCCAGCAGTGACTCTTGGAATCAGCCCCAGCATTTT. Its protein product is CASSDSWNQPQHF. The full variable domain, with the rest looked up from reference TRBV2 and TRBJ1-5, is EPEVTQTPSHQVTQMGQEVILRCVPISNHLYFYWYRQILGQKVEFLVSFYNNEISEKSEIFDDQFSVERPDGSNFTLKIRSTKLEDSAMYFCASSDSWNQPQHFGDGTRLSIL.

This clone was seen just once. The V and J genes are TRBV11-3 and TRBJ2-7; D unclear. CDR1 and CDR2 (germline): SGHNT, YENEEA. Trimming cost V 4 bases and J 0 bases, with 10 bases left between them. The length of the CDR3 is 14 residues. The DNA of the CDR3 is TGTGCCAGCAGCTGGAGAAAATTCTCCTACGAGCAGTACTTC. It codes for CASSWRKFSYEQYF. Drawing the rest from reference TRBV11-3 and TRBJ2-7, the complete variable domain is EAGVVQSPRYKIIEKKQPVAFWCNPISGHNTLYWYLQNLGQGPELLIRYENEEAVDDSQLPKDRFSAERLKGVDSTLKIQPAELGDSAVYLCASSWRKFSYEQYFGPGTRLTVT.

On this clone: A junction boundary mismatches the germline segment, possibly from a read error. This chain links TRBV7-7 with TRBJ2-1; 8 positions match TRBD2. Germline V CDR1 and CDR2: SSHAT, FNYEAQ (reference sequence). This CDR3 is built from 13 residues. The CDR3 sequence: CASSLGLANEQFF. The DNA of the CDR3 is TGTGCTAGCAGCTTAGGACTAGCCAATGAGCAGTTCTTC.

The gene calls are TRBV4-1 and TRBJ1-2; D is undetermined. V lost 0 bases and J 4 bases, leaving 9 bases between the germline ends. The length of the CDR3 is 14 residues. Germline V lookup: CDR1 MGHRA, CDR2 YSYEKL. The CDR3, as DNA: TGCGCCAGCAGCCAAGACCAGAACGTCTATGGCTACACCTTC. This gives the protein CASSQDQNVYGYTF.

The V gene is TRBV7-9, the J gene TRBJ2-7, with D possibly being TRBD1 or TRBD2 (5 bases each). V was pared by 7 bases and J by 3 bases, with 16 bases between. The CDR3 loop spans 14 amino acids. CDR1 and CDR2 (germline): SEHNR, FQNEAQ (reference sequence). CDR3 DNA: TGTGCCAGCAACGCCCAGGGTGGGGGCTACGAGCAGTACTTC. It codes for CASNAQGGGYEQYF.

This clone was recorded only once. The chain uses TRBV19 and TRBJ1-5, with 7 nucleotides matching TRBD1. The CDR3 spans 15 residues. Germline CDR1 is LNHDA and CDR2 is SQIVND (reference sequence). V was clipped by 6 bases and J by 2 bases; unmatched bases: 7. The DNA for the CDR3 is TGTGCCAGTAGATTTCAAGACAGGGGCAATCAGCCCCAGCATTTT. It yields the protein CASRFQDRGNQPQHF.

The chain uses TRBV4-1 and TRBJ2-1; possible D gene TRBD2, 6 bases. The CDR3 spans 15 residues. Germline CDR1 reads MGHRA; CDR2 reads YSYEKL. V shed 2 bases and J shed 2 bases, with 10 bases lying between them. CDR3 sequence reads: CASSQLSGAYNEQFF. The CDR3 DNA is TGCGCCAGCAGCCAACTTTCGGGAGCCTACAATGAGCAGTTCTTC.

The chain links TRBV29-1 to TRBJ2-3, with TRBD2 identical over 10 bases. The V gene end was trimmed by 6 bases and the J gene end by 2 bases; junction bases not matched to a gene: 5. Germline CDR1 SQVTM, CDR2 ANQGSEA. CDR3 size: 14 residues. This chain's CDR3 is CSVPGTSVTDTQYF. CDR3 nucleotide sequence: TGCAGCGTACCCGGGACTAGCGTCACAGATACGCAGTATTTT.

This chain links TRBV28 with TRBJ2-5; a weak D match, TRBD2 (7 bases). Germline CDR1 MDHEN, CDR2 SYDVKM. V was trimmed by 6 bases and J by 7 bases, leaving 15 bases between them. CDR3 length: 13 amino acids. CDR3 residues: CASRPTGRGTQYF. For the CDR3, the DNA is TGTGCCAGCAGACCTACAGGGAGGGGGACCCAGTACTTC. The full variable domain, completed using reference TRBV28 and TRBJ2-5, is DVKVTQSSRYLVKRTGEKVFLECVQDMDHENMFWYRQDPGLGLRLIYFSYDVKMKEKGDIPEGYSVSREKKERFSLILESASTNQTSMYLCASRPTGRGTQYFGPGTRLLVL.

This chain joins TRBV5-1 and TRBJ1-1; a weak D match, TRBD1 (5 bases). This CDR3 region has 16 residues. CDR1 is SGHRS and CDR2 is YFSETQ in the germline V gene. V gave up 0 bases and J gave up 3 bases, with 15 bases separating them. As DNA, the CDR3 is TGCGCCAGCAGCTTGGCCGTGGGGGGGACCTACACTGAAGCTTTCTTT. The encoded protein is CASSLAVGGTYTEAFF.

The rearrangement links TRBV29-1 to TRBJ2-7; possibly TRBD2 for D (6 bases). Trimming shortened V by 4 bases and J by 2 bases, and 6 bases separated the two germline ends. The CDR3 is made up of 11 amino acids. CDR1 is SQVTM and CDR2 is ANQGSEA in the germline V gene. The chain's CDR3 is CSVGLAYEQYF. The DNA for the CDR3 is TGCAGCGTTGGACTAGCCTACGAGCAGTACTTC.

This clone was observed a few times. The chain joins TRBV18 to TRBJ1-1, with TRBD1 as a possible D gene (5 bases). This CDR3 has 14 residues. CDR1 is KGHSH, CDR2 LQKENI, per germline. Trimming shortened V by 2 bases and J by 4 bases, and 11 bases separated the two germline ends. CDR3 in amino acids: CASSPDPGGTEAFF. The DNA for the CDR3 is TGTGCCAGCTCACCAGACCCGGGGGGCACTGAAGCTTTCTTT.

In its sample, this clone was seen once. The gene calls are TRBV5-1 and TRBJ2-3; D is ambiguous. CDR1 and CDR2 from the germline V gene are SGHRS and YFSETQ. The V and J ends lost 5 bases and 0 bases respectively, with 1 base between them. The CDR3 runs to 11 residues. CDR3 loop: CASSSTDTQYF. The CDR3 DNA is TGCGCCAGCAGTAGCACAGATACGCAGTATTTT.

J is TRBJ2-3 and V is TRBV7-3, with no clear D. CDR1 and CDR2 from the germline V gene are SGHTA and FQGTGA. Trimming removed 1 base from V and 2 bases from J, with 7 bases in between. This CDR3 is 14 amino acids long. Here the CDR3 reads CASSLMGSTDTQYF. CDR3 nucleotides: TGTGCCAGCAGCTTAATGGGCTCCACAGATACGCAGTATTTT.

V and J are TRBV5-1 and TRBJ2-6; 10 bases fit TRBD2. V was clipped by 4 bases and J by 2 bases; unmatched bases: 9. CDR1 SGHRS and CDR2 YFSETQ come from the germline V gene. The length of the CDR3 is 18 residues. The CDR3 nucleotides are TGCGCCAGCAGCCCTGCGTGGCTAGCGGGAGCTGGGGCCAACGTCCTGACTTTC. It specifies CASSPAWLAGAGANVLTF. Full variable domain (missing parts from reference TRBV5-1 and TRBJ2-6): KAGVTQTPRYLIKTRGQQVTLSCSPISGHRSVSWYQQTPGQGLQFLFEYFSETQRNKGNFPGRFSGRQFSNSRSEMNVSTLELGDSALYLCASSPAWLAGAGANVLTFGAGSRLTVL.

The V gene is TRBV5-6, the J gene TRBJ2-7; 8 bases line up with TRBD1. CDR1 is SGHDT, CDR2 YYEEEE, per germline. The CDR3 consists of 14 residues. Unmatched junction bases numbered 9, after V lost 4 bases and J lost 6 bases. The DNA of the CDR3 is TGTGCCAGCAGCCCTCGGACAGGGAGATTCGAGCAGTACTTC. The encoded protein is CASSPRTGRFEQYF. The whole variable domain, filled in from reference TRBV5-6 and TRBJ2-7, reads DAGVTQSPTHLIKTRGQQVTLRCSPKSGHDTVSWYQQALGQGPQFIFQYYEEEERQRGNFPDRFSGHQFPNYSSELNVNALLLGDSALYLCASSPRTGRFEQYFGPGTRLTVT.

V and J are TRBV7-2 and TRBJ2-7; D is unresolved. Trimming left V 2 bases short and J 4 bases short, with 3 bases between. Germline V gene lookup returns CDR1 SGHTA and CDR2 FQGNSA. CDR3 length: 11 residues. The CDR3 protein is CASSLRYEQYF. The CDR3 DNA sequence: TGTGCCAGCAGCTTAAGGTACGAGCAGTACTTC. The full variable domain, rest sourced from reference TRBV7-2 and TRBJ2-7, is GAGVSQSPSNKVTEKGKDVELRCDPISGHTALYWYRQSLGQGLEFLIYFQGNSAPDKSGLPSDRFSAERTGGSVSTLTIQRTQQEDSAVYLCASSLRYEQYFGPGTRLTVT.

V usage is TRBV7-9 and J usage is TRBJ1-1, with D unclear. Germline CDR1 SEHNR, CDR2 FQNEAQ (reference sequence). This CDR3 region has 12 residues. Trimming shortened V by 5 bases and J by 3 bases, and 7 bases separated the two germline ends. The CDR3 DNA reads as TGTGCCAGCAGCCCCAGTCACACTGAAGCTTTCTTT. It translates to CASSPSHTEAFF.

This clone appeared once. The chain recombines TRBV11-3 with TRBJ1-1; 11 bases align to TRBD1. From germline, CDR1 is SGHNT and CDR2 YENEEA. Losses at the gene ends were 4 bases for V and 6 bases for J; bases not matched to a gene: 4. This CDR3 spans 14 amino acids. In DNA form, the CDR3 reads TGTGCCAGCAGCTGGACAGGGGGCGAGGCTGAAGCTTTCTTT. Translated: CASSWTGGEAEAFF.

This clone was observed once. Compared with germline, one end of the junction differs, possibly owing to a read error. The chain recombines TRBV7-7 with TRBJ2-5; perhaps TRBD1 as D (5 bases). CDR3 length: 13 residues. Germline assignment: CDR1 SSHAT and CDR2 FNYEAQ (reference sequence). The CDR3, as DNA: TGTGCTAGCAGCCCGATTAGGGGAGAGACCCAGTACTTC. Protein: CASSPIRGETQYF.